The next 17 T cell receptor beta chains were all read from a single sample in a study of shared clonotypes between healthy human individuals. Sequencing used immunoSEQ multiplex PCR; TCRdb keeps in-frame clones, though not all of them. The data contain about 2.4 million clones, over 85% of them singletons. Sequenced material: naive CD4+ T cells from PBMCs. The subset is: CD45RA+ positively selected. These receptors originate from a man between 18 and 35 years old in good health. Some clones in this sample may be carry-over from other donors' samples.

The chain has TRBV28 and TRBJ1-2; maybe TRBD1 (6 bases). This CDR3 contains 15 residues. Looked up from germline, CDR1 is MDHEN and CDR2 is SYDVKM. Trimming took 3 bases from V and 5 from J, leaving 16 bases between them. This chain's CDR3 is CASSLISWTDYGYTF. The CDR3 coding sequence is TGTGCCAGCAGTTTGATCTCCTGGACAGATTATGGCTACACCTTC.

The V gene is TRBV28, the J gene TRBJ2-5; D unresolved. In germline, CDR1 is MDHEN, CDR2 SYDVKM. This CDR3 is 14 amino acids long. V was cut by 8 bases and J by 5 bases, with 18 bases left in between. CDR3 bases: TGTGCCAGCCAGGTCTCTCAGGCCGCCGAGACCCAGTACTTC. Amino acids: CASQVSQAAETQYF. The whole variable domain, remainder taken from reference TRBV28 and TRBJ2-5, is DVKVTQSSRYLVKRTGEKVFLECVQDMDHENMFWYRQDPGLGLRLIYFSYDVKMKEKGDIPEGYSVSREKKERFSLILESASTNQTSMYLCASQVSQAAETQYFGPGTRLLVL.

The chain carries TRBV5-1 and TRBJ1-2, with TRBD1 as a possible D gene (6 bases). The CDR3 is made up of 16 amino acids. CDR1 and CDR2 (germline): SGHRS, YFSETQ. V was pared by 2 bases and J by 4 bases, with 18 bases between. CDR3 sequence: CASSFGDTGQLYGYTF. CDR3 nucleotide sequence: TGCGCCAGCAGCTTCGGCGACACAGGACAGCTCTATGGCTACACCTTC.

This chain links TRBV4-1 with TRBJ2-5; the D gene is possibly TRBD1 (5 bases). CDR1 MGHRA and CDR2 YSYEKL come from the germline V gene. The CDR3 spans 14 residues. V dropped 1 base and J dropped 3 bases, with 9 bases sitting between them. The CDR3, as DNA: TGCGCCAGCAGCCAAGGACAGTGGGAAGAGACCCAGTACTTC. Encoded protein: CASSQGQWEETQYF.

This clone was detected a few times. The chain links TRBV7-7 to TRBJ1-1; D is ambiguous. The V gene's germline CDR1 is SSHAT and CDR2 FNYEAQ (reference sequence). Trimming cost V 5 bases and J 1 base, with 8 bases left between them. CDR3 length: 13 amino acids. CDR3 region: CASSAVANTEAFF. The CDR3, as DNA: TGTGCCAGCAGCGCAGTGGCGAACACTGAAGCTTTCTTT.

This chain's CDR3 is CASSRPRSGFNEKLFF. Here the CDR3 DNA reads TGTGCCAGCAGCCGTCCCAGGTCCGGATTTAATGAAAAACTGTTTTTT. V gene TRBV28 combines with J gene TRBJ1-4; unclear D gene. Germline V lookup: CDR1 MDHEN, CDR2 SYDVKM. The CDR3 is 16 residues long. V shed 6 bases and J shed 4 bases, with 18 bases lying between them.

The rearrangement joins TRBV28 to TRBJ2-1, with D maybe TRBD2 (6 bases). The CDR3 is made up of 15 amino acids. Trimming shortened V by 8 bases and J by 2 bases, and 16 bases separated the two germline ends. In germline, CDR1 is MDHEN, CDR2 SYDVKM. The CDR3 reads CASQDLGRAYNEQFF. CDR3 nucleotide sequence: TGTGCCAGCCAAGACCTCGGGAGAGCCTACAATGAGCAGTTCTTC.

In this sample, this clone turned up once. This chain uses TRBV28 with TRBJ2-4; possible D gene TRBD1, 6 bases. This CDR3 comprises 15 residues. Germline lookup yields CDR1 MDHEN and CDR2 SYDVKM. Trimming pared 6 bases from V and 5 bases from J, leaving 17 bases between. The CDR3 coding sequence is TGTGCCAGCAGCCCTACCTGGGACATAGAAAACATTCAGTACTTC. It is translated as CASSPTWDIENIQYF.

The rearrangement links TRBV7-2 to TRBJ2-7, with 7 bases matching TRBD1. The germline CDR1 and CDR2 sequences are SGHTA and FQGNSA. V lost 5 bases, J lost 4 bases, and 5 bases stayed unmatched. CDR3 length: 13 residues. The DNA for the CDR3 is TGTGCCAGCAGCGCCGGGACAGTATACGAGCAGTACTTC. Protein product: CASSAGTVYEQYF.

J is TRBJ2-1 and V is TRBV6-6; 9 positions match TRBD2. CDR1 is MNHNY, CDR2 SVGAGI, per germline (reference sequence). V was clipped by 0 bases and J by 8 bases; unmatched bases: 8. This CDR3 spans 16 amino acids. Here the CDR3 reads CASSYSLAGGLYEQFF. Here the CDR3 DNA reads TGTGCCAGCAGTTACTCGTTGGCGGGAGGGCTTTATGAGCAGTTCTTC.

This clone appeared once. This rearrangement joins TRBV5-1 to TRBJ2-7; a weak D match, TRBD1 (6 bases). V was shortened by 4 bases and J by 5 bases, with 19 bases between the two germline ends. CDR1 is SGHRS and CDR2 is YFSETQ in the germline V gene. The CDR3 loop spans 15 amino acids. CDR3 nucleotide sequence: TGCGCCAGCAGCGGAACAGGGACGTCGAGACACGAGCAGTACTTC. This gives the protein CASSGTGTSRHEQYF.

This chain connects TRBV6-1 to TRBJ1-2; D is uncertain. The CDR3 has 12 residues. The germline V gene encodes CDR1 MNHNS and CDR2 SASEGT. Trimming removed 8 bases from V and 6 bases from J, with 13 bases in between. This chain's CDR3 is CASGRVEDGYTF. In DNA form, the CDR3 reads TGTGCCAGCGGGAGGGTGGAGGATGGCTACACCTTC.

The V gene is TRBV19, the J gene TRBJ2-7; possible D gene TRBD2, 5 bases. The V gene's germline CDR1 is LNHDA and CDR2 SQIVND (reference sequence). V was pared by 5 bases and J by 3 bases, with 11 bases between. The CDR3 covers 13 residues. CDR3 sequence reads: CASSEPGLYEQYF. The CDR3 DNA is TGTGCCAGTAGTGAACCCGGACTCTACGAGCAGTACTTC. The full variable domain, rest sourced from reference TRBV19 and TRBJ2-7, is DGGITQSPKYLFRKEGQNVTLSCEQNLNHDAMYWYRQDPGQGLRLIYYSQIVNDFQKGDIAEGYSVSREKKESFPLTVTSAQKNPTAFYLCASSEPGLYEQYFGPGTRLTVT.

V is TRBV19 and J is TRBJ1-1, with unresolved D. CDR3 length: 14 residues. Trimming took off 8 bases at V and 1 base at J, with 14 bases between the two ends. CDR1 and CDR2 (germline): LNHDA, SQIVND (reference sequence). The CDR3: CASGSGHRNTEAFF. The CDR3 DNA follows: TGTGCCAGTGGCAGCGGGCATAGGAACACTGAAGCTTTCTTT.

The chain combines TRBV7-9 with TRBJ2-5; tentative D call: TRBD2 (6 bases). The CDR3 totals 14 residues. The germline gives CDR1 SEHNR, CDR2 FQNEAQ (reference sequence). The ends were cut back, 3 bases at V and 5 bases at J, with 13 bases in the middle. The CDR3 reads CASSFRGRFETQYF. The DNA for the CDR3 is TGTGCCAGCAGCTTCCGGGGGAGGTTCGAGACCCAGTACTTC.

The V call is TRBV4-3, the J call TRBJ2-3; the match to TRBD2 covers 14 bases. After removal of 4 bases from V and 6 bases from J, the junction contained 6 bases not matched to a gene. Germline CDR1 and CDR2: LGHNA and YSLEER. This CDR3 has 16 residues. CDR3 sequence: CASSPGTSGRGDTQYF. In nucleotides, the CDR3 is TGCGCCAGCAGCCCGGGGACTAGCGGGAGAGGGGATACGCAGTATTTT.

The V call is TRBV9, the J call TRBJ1-2, with 7 bases lining up with TRBD1. The CDR3 covers 15 residues. The V gene's germline CDR1 is SGDLS and CDR2 YYNGEE. Trimming removed 3 bases from V and 8 bases from J; junction bases left unmatched: 13. The CDR3 DNA reads as TGTGCCAGCAGCGCTCCAGACAGGGAATTAAGGGGCTACACCTTC. It translates to CASSAPDRELRGYTF. Together with reference TRBV9 and TRBJ1-2, the CDR3 gives the full variable domain: DSGVTQTPKHLITATGQRVTLRCSPRSGDLSVYWYQQSLDQGLQFLIQYYNGEERAKGNILERFSAQQFPDLHSELNLSSLELGDSALYFCASSAPDRELRGYTFGSGTRLTVV.